A single sample is the source of the 20 T cell receptor beta chains below, sequenced in a study of PD-L1 blockade in urothelial cancer. Time point noted: pretreatment peripheral blood. Assay: immunoSEQ multiplex PCR; the TCRdb copy retains only in-frame clones and omits some. The sample includes about 52,000 clones, around 74% of them seen just once. Sequenced here: PBMCs, sampled around atezolizumab (anti-PD-L1) treatment. The receptors shown here come from a man aged 65 to 85 with urothelial cancer.

The genes are TRBV11-2 and TRBJ1-4; no reliable D call. Germline CDR1 and CDR2: SGHAT and FQNNGV. This CDR3 has 15 amino acids. The V gene lost 1 base and the J gene lost 10 bases, with 16 bases spanning the gap. The CDR3 here is CASSLVDSQFGKLFF. The CDR3 nucleotides are TGTGCCAGCAGCTTAGTGGACTCGCAGTTCGGAAAACTGTTTTTT.

The chain joins TRBV7-9 to TRBJ1-5, with a tentative D call TRBD1 (5 bases). Deletions cut 6 bases from V and 5 bases from J, with 11 bases between. There are 13 residues in the CDR3. Germline CDR1 and CDR2: SEHNR and FQNEAQ (reference sequence). DNA of the CDR3: TGTGCCAGCAGGGACAAGTTATATCAGCCCCAGCATTTT. Translation gives CASRDKLYQPQHF. Variable domain in full (rest from reference TRBV7-9 and TRBJ1-5): DTGVSQNPRHKITKRGQNVTFRCDPISEHNRLYWYRQTLGQGPEFLTYFQNEAQLEKSRLLSDRFSAERPKGSFSTLEIQRTEQGDSAMYLCASRDKLYQPQHFGDGTRLSIL.

In nucleotides, the CDR3 is TGTGCCAGCAGCTTTAGGGGTGCAGAGACCCAGTACTTC. It is translated as CASSFRGAETQYF. The chain carries TRBV7-9 and TRBJ2-5, with D perhaps TRBD1 (5 bases). V was trimmed by 3 bases and J by 4 bases, leaving 9 bases between them. The CDR3 extends over 13 amino acids. Germline V CDR1 and CDR2: SEHNR, FQNEAQ (reference sequence).

This rearrangement joins TRBV10-3 to TRBJ1-5; no clear D gene. The ends were cut back, 6 bases at V and 0 bases at J, with 9 bases in the middle. The length of the CDR3 is 14 residues. Germline CDR1 reads ENHRY; CDR2 reads SYGVKD. The CDR3 DNA reads TGTGCCATCAGCGATACAAATAGCAATCAGCCCCAGCATTTT. Translating gives CAISDTNSNQPQHF.

V and J are TRBV11-2 and TRBJ2-7, with 7 bases that match TRBD2. Germline loops: CDR1 SGHAT, CDR2 FQNNGV. The CDR3 is 14 residues long. V trimming: 5 bases; J trimming: 7 bases; junction bases outside the gene matches: 11. The CDR3 region has the DNA TGTGCCAGCAGCCTGGGGGAGGGCCGGGAGGAGCAGTACTTC. This encodes CASSLGEGREEQYF.

The chain's CDR3 is CATSTPLGQSYEQYF. CDR3 bases: TGTGCCACCTCAACCCCCCTAGGACAGTCCTACGAGCAGTACTTC. The V gene is TRBV6-6, the J gene TRBJ2-7, with D possibly being TRBD1 (6 bases). Germline CDR1 MNHNY, CDR2 SVGAGI (reference sequence). V lost 10 bases, J lost 1 base, and 20 bases lay in between. The CDR3 is 15 amino acids.

This clone showed up many times. The rearrangement uses TRBV28 and TRBJ1-5; D call uncertain. The CDR3 extends over 14 amino acids. CDR1 and CDR2 (germline): MDHEN, SYDVKM. V lost 5 bases to trimming and J lost 5 bases, with 13 bases between them. The CDR3 DNA reads TGTGCCAGCAGTCGCCTATCTACAGATCAGCCCCAGCATTTT. Translating it yields CASSRLSTDQPQHF.

The chain uses TRBV19 and TRBJ1-1; TRBD1 matches 7 bases. The CDR3 is made up of 13 amino acids. V gave up 8 bases and J gave up 5 bases; unmatched junction bases: 8. Germline V CDR1 and CDR2: LNHDA, SQIVND (reference sequence). In nucleotides, the CDR3 is TGTGCCAGTCTGATGGCAGGGGGGACTGAAGCTTTCTTT. Its translation is CASLMAGGTEAFF.

This clone was observed a handful of times. The rearrangement joins TRBV5-1 to TRBJ2-3; 11 bases are shared with TRBD2. Germline loops: CDR1 SGHRS, CDR2 YFSETQ. CDR3 length: 16 amino acids. Unmatched junction bases numbered 8, after V lost 2 bases and J lost 6 bases. The CDR3 nucleotides read TGCGCCAGCAGCTTAATTAGCGGGAGGGCCGGCGATACGCAGTATTTT. It is translated as CASSLISGRAGDTQYF. The variable domain in full, with the rest retrieved from reference TRBV5-1 and TRBJ2-3, is KAGVTQTPRYLIKTRGQQVTLSCSPISGHRSVSWYQQTPGQGLQFLFEYFSETQRNKGNFPGRFSGRQFSNSRSEMNVSTLELGDSALYLCASSLISGRAGDTQYFGPGTRLTVL.

This chain links TRBV2 with TRBJ2-7, with a tentative D call TRBD2 (6 bases). V gave up 8 bases and J gave up 1 base, with 15 bases separating them. This CDR3 is 14 amino acids long. The germline V gene encodes CDR1 SNHLY and CDR2 FYNNEI. The CDR3, as DNA: TGTGCCAGCCGGGATCGGGACTTATCCTACGAGCAGTACTTC. Amino acid sequence: CASRDRDLSYEQYF.

CDR3 DNA: TGTGCCAGCAGCGTAGAACAGTTAAACAATGAGCAGTTCTTC. This encodes CASSVEQLNNEQFF. The V gene is TRBV9, the J gene TRBJ2-1, with D unresolved. V dropped 0 bases and J dropped 5 bases, with 9 bases sitting between them. This CDR3 is 14 amino acids long. The germline V gene has CDR1 SGDLS and CDR2 YYNGEE.

In DNA, the CDR3 is TGTGCCAGCAGCCGCTACGGACAGGGGTATGAAAAACTGTTTTTT. Translating gives CASSRYGQGYEKLFF. This chain uses TRBV7-9 with TRBJ1-4; 9 nucleotides match TRBD1. CDR1 SEHNR and CDR2 FQNEAQ come from the germline V gene (reference sequence). V shed 5 bases and J 6 bases; nucleotides not matched to a gene: 7. The CDR3 extends over 15 amino acids. Filled out from reference TRBV7-9 and TRBJ1-4, the complete variable domain reads DTGVSQNPRHKITKRGQNVTFRCDPISEHNRLYWYRQTLGQGPEFLTYFQNEAQLEKSRLLSDRFSAERPKGSFSTLEIQRTEQGDSAMYLCASSRYGQGYEKLFFGSGTQLSVL.

The CDR3 region is CASSDGGQGRKTQYF. CDR3 bases: TGTGCCAGCAGTGATGGGGGACAGGGGAGGAAGACCCAGTACTTC. The chain recombines TRBV25-1 with TRBJ2-5, with 10 bases identical to TRBD1. Germline CDR1 reads MGHDK; CDR2 reads SYGVNS. The CDR3 sequence is 15 residues long. Trimming at V came to 3 bases and at J to 6 bases, leaving 7 bases not matched to a gene.

The J gene is TRBJ2-7, the V gene TRBV10-3; 8 positions match TRBD1. The CDR3 runs to 15 residues. Germline CDR1 and CDR2: ENHRY and SYGVKD. After removal of 7 bases from V and 6 bases from J, the junction contained 14 bases not matched to a gene. CDR3 nucleotide sequence: TGTGCCATCATGGCAGGGCAGGGGGCCTTCGGCGAGCAGTACTTC. Translation: CAIMAGQGAFGEQYF.

This sequence joins TRBV9 and TRBJ2-2; D is possibly TRBD1 (5 bases). The CDR3 has 14 residues. Germline lookup yields CDR1 SGDLS and CDR2 YYNGEE. Trimming cost V 3 bases and J 4 bases, with 10 bases left between them. The CDR3 DNA reads as TGTGCCAGCAGCGCAAGACAGCTCACCGGGGAGCTGTTTTTT. This translates into CASSARQLTGELFF.

The rearrangement links TRBV5-6 to TRBJ2-1; maybe TRBD2 (6 bases). The germline V and J ends were trimmed by 3 bases and 6 bases, with 22 bases remaining between them. CDR1 and CDR2 from the germline V gene are SGHDT and YYEEEE. The CDR3 has 17 amino acids. CDR3 residues: CASSSPRRVQRANEQFF. CDR3 nucleotides: TGTGCCAGCAGCTCACCCCGGAGGGTCCAAAGGGCCAATGAGCAGTTCTTC.

This chain uses TRBV4-2 with TRBJ2-5; 12 nucleotides line up with TRBD2. The CDR3 contains 18 residues. After removal of 0 bases from V and 5 bases from J, the junction contained 10 bases not matched to a gene. CDR1 LGHNA and CDR2 YNFKEQ come from the germline V gene. The DNA of the CDR3 is TGTGCCAGCAGCCAAGACACAACGACTAGCGGGGGCGGGGAGACCCAGTACTTC. This sequence encodes CASSQDTTTSGGGETQYF.

In DNA form, the CDR3 reads TGTGCCAGTAGAATCGGAACAGGGCGGAAGAACACTGAAGCTTTCTTT. Amino acid sequence: CASRIGTGRKNTEAFF. The chain couples TRBV19 to TRBJ1-1; possibly TRBD1 for D (6 bases). The ends were cut back, 6 bases at V and 1 base at J, with 18 bases in the middle. Germline V lookup: CDR1 LNHDA, CDR2 SQIVND (reference sequence). The CDR3 totals 16 residues.

This clone was observed a few times. The CDR3 is CASSFEGAGETQYF. The CDR3 DNA follows: TGTGCCAGCAGCTTTGAGGGGGCCGGCGAGACCCAGTACTTC. The chain joins TRBV7-7 to TRBJ2-5, with 7 bases fitting TRBD1. CDR1 and CDR2 (germline): SSHAT, FNYEAQ (reference sequence). J gave up 5 bases and V 3 bases, and 6 bases lay outside the gene matches. This CDR3 has 14 residues.

This clone was counted a few times. The chain employs TRBV4-3 and TRBJ2-1; 8 positions agree with TRBD1. Germline V gives CDR1 LGHNA, CDR2 YSLEER. V was clipped by 1 base and J by 10 bases; unmatched bases: 6. CDR3 length: 14 amino acids. CDR3 loop: CASSQAQGAREQFF. In nucleotides, the CDR3 is TGCGCCAGCAGCCAAGCCCAGGGGGCTAGGGAGCAGTTCTTC.